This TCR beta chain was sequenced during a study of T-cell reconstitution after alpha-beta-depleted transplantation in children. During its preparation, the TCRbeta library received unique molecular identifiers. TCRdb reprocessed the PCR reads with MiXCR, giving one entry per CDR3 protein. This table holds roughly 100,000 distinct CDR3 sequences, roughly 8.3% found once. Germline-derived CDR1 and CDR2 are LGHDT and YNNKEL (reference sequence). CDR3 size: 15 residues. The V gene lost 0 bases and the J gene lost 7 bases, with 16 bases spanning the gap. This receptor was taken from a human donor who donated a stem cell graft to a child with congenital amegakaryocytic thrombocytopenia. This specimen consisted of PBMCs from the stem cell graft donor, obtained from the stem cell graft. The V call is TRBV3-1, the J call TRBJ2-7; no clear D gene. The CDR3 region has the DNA TGTGCCAGCAGCCAAGATCGCCCTACCCTTGGGGAGCAGTACTTC. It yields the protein CASSQDRPTLGEQYF.